One and the same sample provided the 6 T cell receptor beta chains below, sequenced in a study of early T cells in non-severe SARS-CoV-2 infection (dated by TCRdb to 2020 to 2023). The library was built by means of 5' RACE. Sequencer: NextSeq 500. The public sequencing data were trimmed at Q25 with fastp and processed into clonotypes with MiXCR by TCRdb, which kept only in-frame beta chains. Rows with a matching CDR3 protein are joined into one entry that keeps the most common DNA and genes. The sample table shows around 39,000 distinct CDR3 sequences, and 5% to 5.5% are seen once. 5.5% to 7% of the sample belongs to the ten largest clones. This specimen was whole blood, taken at baseline. These receptors all come from an adult who was a healthcare worker with PCR-confirmed SARS-CoV-2 infection or an uninfected control (not recorded which).

This clonotype came up many times. The chain uses TRBV6-6 and TRBJ2-7, with 9 bases fitting TRBD1. Losses at the gene ends were 5 bases for V and 6 bases for J; bases not matched to a gene: 5. The CDR3 loop spans 13 amino acids. Germline CDR1 and CDR2: MNHNY and SVGAGI (reference sequence). CDR3 nucleotide sequence: TGTGCCAGCAGTAACGGACAGGGGAGCGAGCAGTACGTC. This gives the protein CASSNGQGSEQYV.

The chain uses TRBV27 and TRBJ2-7; D gene ambiguous. V shed 3 bases and J shed 1 base, with 7 bases lying between them. From germline, CDR1 is MNHEY and CDR2 SMNVEV (reference sequence). The CDR3 runs 13 residues. This CDR3 reads CASSFTDSYEQYF. The CDR3 DNA is TGTGCCAGCAGTTTTACAGATTCCTACGAGCAGTACTTC.

This clonotype was recorded many times. The J gene is TRBJ2-3, the V gene TRBV28; D is unresolved. Germline CDR1 MDHEN, CDR2 SYDVKM. The CDR3 is made up of 15 amino acids. V lost 2 bases to trimming and J lost 2 bases, with 11 bases between them. Here the CDR3 reads CASSLAGPLTDTQYF. The CDR3 DNA reads as TGTGCCAGCAGTTTAGCCGGGCCACTCACAGATACGCAGTATTTT.

There are many counts of this clonotype. The V gene is TRBV4-3, the J gene TRBJ1-2; TRBD1 might be the D (5 bases). Looked up from germline, CDR1 is LGHNA and CDR2 is YSLEER. V was cut by 0 bases and J by 1 base, with 18 bases left in between. The CDR3 has 18 amino acids. The CDR3 loop is CASSQEIGRWDYNYGYTF. The CDR3 nucleotides read TGCGCCAGCAGCCAAGAGATCGGACGGTGGGACTATAACTATGGCTACACCTTC.

This clonotype was seen more than once but under ten times. CDR3 region: CASSTDPLSPKGSTDTQYF. The CDR3 region has the DNA TGCGCCAGCAGCACTGACCCCCTTAGTCCGAAAGGAAGCACAGATACGCAGTATTTT. This chain connects TRBV5-1 to TRBJ2-3; D gene uncertain. The CDR3 spans 19 residues. The germline V gene encodes CDR1 SGHRS and CDR2 YFSETQ. V lost 4 bases and J 0 bases, leaving 24 bases between the germline ends.

This clonotype was detected many times. The chain has TRBV6-5 and TRBJ2-3; 7 bases are a match to TRBD1. CDR1 is MNHEY, CDR2 SVGAGI, per germline. This CDR3 has 15 residues. Unmatched junction bases numbered 7, after V lost 6 bases and J lost 1 base. The CDR3 DNA follows: TGTGCCAGCAGAGACAGGGCGGTTGGCACAGATACGCAGTATTTT. It encodes CASRDRAVGTDTQYF.